This TCR beta chain was observed in a study of shared clonotypes between healthy human individuals. Overall study findings and caveats: Investigators collected only blood, and repertoires in tissues likely differ. The low donor count limited represented genetic and exposure-history diversity.

Trimming left V 8 bases short and J 8 bases short, with 21 bases between. The CDR3 totals 14 residues. Looked up from germline, CDR1 is MDHEN and CDR2 is SYDVKM. Sequencing used immunoSEQ multiplex PCR; TCRdb keeps in-frame clones, though not all of them. The profile covers hundreds of thousands of clones, with 76% appearing a single time and 10% to 15% taken by the ten largest. This clone has a single count. Its antigen is undetermined. This chain uses TRBV28 with TRBJ1-2; TRBD1 might be the D (5 bases). Sequences were obtained from PBMCs. The clonotype was recovered from a woman aged 40 to 50 in good health. Some clones in this sample may be carry-over from other donors' samples. CDR3 residues: CASATPGQLWGYTF. The CDR3 bases are TGTGCCAGCGCAACCCCAGGGCAGCTCTGGGGCTACACCTTC.